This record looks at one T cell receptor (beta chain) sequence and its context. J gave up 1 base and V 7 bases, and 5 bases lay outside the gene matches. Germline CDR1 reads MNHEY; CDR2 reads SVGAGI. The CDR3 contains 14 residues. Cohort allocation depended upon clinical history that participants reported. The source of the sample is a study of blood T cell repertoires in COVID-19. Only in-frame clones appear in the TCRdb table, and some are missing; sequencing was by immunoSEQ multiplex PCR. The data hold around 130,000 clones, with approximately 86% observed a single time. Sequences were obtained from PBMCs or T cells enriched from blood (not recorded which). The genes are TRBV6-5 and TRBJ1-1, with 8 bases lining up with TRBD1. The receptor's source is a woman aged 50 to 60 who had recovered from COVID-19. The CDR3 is CASTTGTGNTEAFF. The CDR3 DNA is TGTGCCAGCACTACCGGGACAGGGAACACTGAAGCTTTCTTT.